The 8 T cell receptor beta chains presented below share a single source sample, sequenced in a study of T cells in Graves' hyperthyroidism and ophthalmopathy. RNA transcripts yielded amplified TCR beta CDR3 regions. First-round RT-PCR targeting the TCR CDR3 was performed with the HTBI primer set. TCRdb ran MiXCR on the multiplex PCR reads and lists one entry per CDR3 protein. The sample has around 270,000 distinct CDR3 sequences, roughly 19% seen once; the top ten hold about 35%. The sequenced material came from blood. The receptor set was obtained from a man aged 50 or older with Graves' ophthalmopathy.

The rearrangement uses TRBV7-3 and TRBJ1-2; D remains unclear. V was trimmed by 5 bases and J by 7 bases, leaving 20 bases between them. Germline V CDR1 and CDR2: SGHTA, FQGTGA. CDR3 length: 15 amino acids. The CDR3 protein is CASSLPGVPRPGYTF. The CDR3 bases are TGTGCCAGCAGCCTCCCGGGAGTCCCGCGGCCTGGCTACACCTTC.

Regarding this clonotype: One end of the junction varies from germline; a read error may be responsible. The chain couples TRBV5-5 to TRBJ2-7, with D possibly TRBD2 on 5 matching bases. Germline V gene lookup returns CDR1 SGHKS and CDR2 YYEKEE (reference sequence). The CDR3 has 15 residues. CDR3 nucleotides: TGCGCCAGCAGCCCTCTAGCTTCCGGATCCCTCGAGCAGTACTTC. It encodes CASSPLASGSLEQYF.

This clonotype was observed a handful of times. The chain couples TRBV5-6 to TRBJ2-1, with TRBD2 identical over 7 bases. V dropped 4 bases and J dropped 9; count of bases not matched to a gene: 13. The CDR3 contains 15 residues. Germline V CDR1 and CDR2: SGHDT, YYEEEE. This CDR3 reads CASSLMAGVFVEQFF. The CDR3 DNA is TGTGCCAGCAGCCTGATGGCGGGAGTCTTTGTTGAGCAGTTCTTC.

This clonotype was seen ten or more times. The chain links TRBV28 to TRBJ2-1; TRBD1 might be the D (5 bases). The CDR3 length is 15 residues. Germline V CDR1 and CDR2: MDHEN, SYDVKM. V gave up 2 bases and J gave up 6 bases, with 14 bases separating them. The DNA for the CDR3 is TGTGCCAGCAGTTTAAGGGTGGGGCTGACCAATGAGCAGTTCTTC. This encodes CASSLRVGLTNEQFF. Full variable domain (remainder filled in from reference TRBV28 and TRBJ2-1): DVKVTQSSRYLVKRTGEKVFLECVQDMDHENMFWYRQDPGLGLRLIYFSYDVKMKEKGDIPEGYSVSREKKERFSLILESASTNQTSMYLCASSLRVGLTNEQFFGPGTRLTVL.

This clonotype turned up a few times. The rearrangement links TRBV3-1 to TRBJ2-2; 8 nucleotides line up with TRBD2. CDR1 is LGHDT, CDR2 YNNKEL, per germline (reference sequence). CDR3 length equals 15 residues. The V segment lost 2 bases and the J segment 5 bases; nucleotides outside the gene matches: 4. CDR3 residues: CASSQSGRGTGELFF. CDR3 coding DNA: TGTGCCAGCAGCCAATCCGGGAGGGGAACCGGGGAGCTGTTTTTT.

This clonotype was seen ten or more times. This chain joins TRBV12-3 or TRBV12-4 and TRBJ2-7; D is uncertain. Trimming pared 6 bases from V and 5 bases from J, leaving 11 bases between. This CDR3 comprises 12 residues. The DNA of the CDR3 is TGTGCCAGCAGGCCTCATGGGAACGAGCAGTACTTC. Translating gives CASRPHGNEQYF.

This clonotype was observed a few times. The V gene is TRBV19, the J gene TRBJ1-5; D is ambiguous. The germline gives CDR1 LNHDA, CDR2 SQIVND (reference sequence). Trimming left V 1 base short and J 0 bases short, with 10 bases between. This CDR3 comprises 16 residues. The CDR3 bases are TGTGCCAGTAGTATAGGGGTAGGTTCTAGCAATCAGCCCCAGCATTTT. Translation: CASSIGVGSSNQPQHF.

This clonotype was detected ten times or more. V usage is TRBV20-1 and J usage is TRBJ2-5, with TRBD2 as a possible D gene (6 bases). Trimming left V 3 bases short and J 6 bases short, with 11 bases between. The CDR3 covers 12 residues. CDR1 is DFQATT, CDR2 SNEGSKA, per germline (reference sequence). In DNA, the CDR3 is TGCAGTGCTAGTAACCTAGCGCAGACCCAGTACTTC. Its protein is CSASNLAQTQYF.